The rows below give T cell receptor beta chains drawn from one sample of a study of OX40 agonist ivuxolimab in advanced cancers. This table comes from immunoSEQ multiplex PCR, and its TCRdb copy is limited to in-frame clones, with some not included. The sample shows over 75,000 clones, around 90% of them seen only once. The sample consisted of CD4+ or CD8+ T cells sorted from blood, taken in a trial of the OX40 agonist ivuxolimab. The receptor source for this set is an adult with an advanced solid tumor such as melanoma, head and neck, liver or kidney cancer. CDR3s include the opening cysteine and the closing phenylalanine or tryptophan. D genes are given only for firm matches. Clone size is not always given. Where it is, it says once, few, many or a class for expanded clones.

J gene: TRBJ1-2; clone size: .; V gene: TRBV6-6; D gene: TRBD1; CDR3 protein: CASRRTGDYGYTF; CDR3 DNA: TGTGCCAGCAGGAGGACAGGGGACTATGGCTACACCTTC
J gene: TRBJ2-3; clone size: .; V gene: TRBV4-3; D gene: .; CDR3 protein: CASSYGGPTDTQYF; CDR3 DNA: TGCGCCAGCAGCTACGGCGGGCCTACAGATACGCAGTATTTT
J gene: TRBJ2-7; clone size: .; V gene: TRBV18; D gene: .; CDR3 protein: CASSPNYEQYF; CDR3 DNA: TGTGCCAGCTCACCAAACTACGAGCAGTACTTC
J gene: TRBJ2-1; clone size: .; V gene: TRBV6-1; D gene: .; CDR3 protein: CASSLNTVGQFF; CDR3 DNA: TGTGCCAGCAGTTTAAATACTGTTGGGCAGTTCTTC
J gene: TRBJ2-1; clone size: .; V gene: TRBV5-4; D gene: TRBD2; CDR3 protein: CASSPRAGSDNEQFF; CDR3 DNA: TGTGCCAGCAGTCCCCGAGCGGGGTCTGACAATGAGCAGTTCTTC
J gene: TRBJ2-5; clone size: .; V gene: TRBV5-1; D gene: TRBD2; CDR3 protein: CASSLAHSGRASETQYF; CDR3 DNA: TGCGCCAGCAGCTTGGCTCATAGCGGGAGGGCCAGTGAGACCCAGTACTTC
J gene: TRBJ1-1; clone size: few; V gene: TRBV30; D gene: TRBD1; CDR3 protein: CAWAGQGDTEAFF; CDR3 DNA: TGTGCCTGGGCAGGACAGGGGGACACTGAAGCTTTCTTT
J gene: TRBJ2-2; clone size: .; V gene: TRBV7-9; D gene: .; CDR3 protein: CASSLAGNTGELFF; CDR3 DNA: TGTGCCAGCAGCTTAGCAGGAAACACCGGGGAGCTGTTTTTT
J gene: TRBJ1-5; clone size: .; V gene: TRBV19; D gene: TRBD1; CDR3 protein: CASSGTGGADQPQHF; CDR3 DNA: TGTGCCAGTAGCGGGACAGGGGGCGCGGATCAGCCCCAGCATTTT
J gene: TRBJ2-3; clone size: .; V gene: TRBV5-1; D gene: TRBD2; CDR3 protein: CASSFSGSTDTQYF; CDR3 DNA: TGCGCCAGCAGCTTTAGCGGGAGCACAGATACGCAGTATTTT
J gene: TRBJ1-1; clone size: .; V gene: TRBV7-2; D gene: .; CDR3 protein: CASSSTENTEAFF; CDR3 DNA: TGTGCCAGCAGCTCAACGGAGAACACTGAAGCTTTCTTT
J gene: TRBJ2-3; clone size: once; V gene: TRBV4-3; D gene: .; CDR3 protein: CASSQIAGNRADTQYF; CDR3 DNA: TGCGCCAGCAGCCAAATTGCGGGAAATCGTGCAGATACGCAGTATTTT
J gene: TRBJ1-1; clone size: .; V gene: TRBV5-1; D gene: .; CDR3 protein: CASSLDGMNTEAFF; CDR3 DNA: TGCGCCAGCAGCTTGGATGGTATGAACACTGAAGCTTTCTTT
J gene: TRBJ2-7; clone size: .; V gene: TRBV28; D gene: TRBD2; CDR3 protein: CASSTRGGPYYEQYF; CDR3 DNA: TGTGCCAGCAGTACCCGGGGGGGGCCTTACTACGAGCAGTACTTC
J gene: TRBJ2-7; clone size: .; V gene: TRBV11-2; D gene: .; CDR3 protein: CASSLDNPVIEQYF; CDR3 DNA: TGTGCCAGCAGCTTAGATAATCCAGTTATTGAGCAGTACTTC
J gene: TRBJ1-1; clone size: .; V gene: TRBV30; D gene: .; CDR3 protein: CAWDIGVNTEAFF; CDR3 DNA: TGTGCCTGGGATATTGGGGTGAACACTGAAGCTTTCTTT
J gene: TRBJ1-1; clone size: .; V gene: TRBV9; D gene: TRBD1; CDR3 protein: CASSVVGDRGPAFF; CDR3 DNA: TGTGCCAGCAGCGTAGTTGGGGACAGGGGTCCGGCTTTCTTT
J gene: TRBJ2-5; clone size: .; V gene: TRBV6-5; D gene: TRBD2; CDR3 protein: CASSPLAGGEETQYF; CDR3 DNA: TGTGCCAGCAGTCCCTTAGCGGGAGGGGAAGAGACCCAGTACTTC
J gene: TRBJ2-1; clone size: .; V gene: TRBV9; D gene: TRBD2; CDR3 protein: CASSVSPAGAIYNEQFF; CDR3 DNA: TGTGCCAGCAGCGTATCTCCTGCGGGAGCCATCTACAATGAGCAGTTCTTC
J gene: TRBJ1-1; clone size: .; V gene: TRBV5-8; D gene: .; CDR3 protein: CASSRGSLDPITFF; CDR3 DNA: TGTGCCAGCAGCCGGGGCTCCCTGGACCCGATAACTTTCTTT
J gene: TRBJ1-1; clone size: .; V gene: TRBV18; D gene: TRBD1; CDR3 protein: CASSPGQGREEEAFF; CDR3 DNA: TGTGCCAGCTCTCCTGGACAGGGGCGGGAAGAAGAAGCTTTCTTT
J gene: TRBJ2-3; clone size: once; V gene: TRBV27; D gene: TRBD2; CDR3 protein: CASSPRYVAGGDTQYF; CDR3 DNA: TGTGCCAGCAGCCCCCGTTATGTAGCGGGAGGAGATACGCAGTATTTT
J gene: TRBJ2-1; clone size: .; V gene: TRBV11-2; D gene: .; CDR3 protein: CASSPLGAQYNEQFF; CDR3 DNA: TGTGCCAGCAGCCCCTTGGGGGCTCAGTACAATGAGCAGTTCTTC
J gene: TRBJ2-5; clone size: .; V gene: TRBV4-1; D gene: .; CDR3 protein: CASRDSRLLTQYF; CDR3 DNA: TGCGCCAGCCGGGACTCCCGACTTTTGACCCAGTACTTC
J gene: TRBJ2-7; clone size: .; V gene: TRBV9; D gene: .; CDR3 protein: CASSVDQGYEQYF; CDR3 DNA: TGTGCCAGCAGCGTGGATCAGGGCTACGAGCAGTACTTC
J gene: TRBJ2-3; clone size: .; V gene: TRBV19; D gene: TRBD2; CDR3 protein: CASSSGGRDTDTQYF; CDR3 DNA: TGTGCCAGTAGTTCTGGCGGGAGGGATACAGATACGCAGTATTTT
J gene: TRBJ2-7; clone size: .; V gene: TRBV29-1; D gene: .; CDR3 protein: CSASKGPPSEQYF; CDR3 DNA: TGCAGCGCCAGCAAGGGACCCCCTAGCGAGCAGTACTTC
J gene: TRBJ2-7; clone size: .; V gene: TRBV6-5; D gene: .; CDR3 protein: CASRPPGDRYEQYF; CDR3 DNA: TGTGCCAGCAGGCCTCCGGGGGATAGGTACGAGCAGTACTTC
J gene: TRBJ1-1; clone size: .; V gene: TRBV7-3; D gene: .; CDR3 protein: CASSPRGRNTEAFF; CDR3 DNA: TGTGCCAGCAGCCCTAGAGGCAGGAACACTGAAGCTTTCTTT
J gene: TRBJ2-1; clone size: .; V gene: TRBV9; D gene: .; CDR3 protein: CASSVDPWGSSYNEQFF; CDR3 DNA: TGTGCCAGCAGCGTAGACCCATGGGGTTCCTCCTACAATGAGCAGTTCTTC
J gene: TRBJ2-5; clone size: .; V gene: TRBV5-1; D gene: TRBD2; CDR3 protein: CASTLGGGAGAPETQYF; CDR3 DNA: TGCGCCAGCACCCTAGGCGGGGGAGCGGGAGCTCCAGAGACCCAGTACTTC
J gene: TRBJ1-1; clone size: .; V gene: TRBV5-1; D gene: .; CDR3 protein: CASSFRGGGTEAFF; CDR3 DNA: TGCGCCAGCAGCTTCAGGGGAGGAGGCACTGAAGCTTTCTTT
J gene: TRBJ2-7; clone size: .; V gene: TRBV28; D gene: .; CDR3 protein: CASSPDTGTSTSYEQYF; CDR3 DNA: TGTGCCAGCAGTCCAGATACCGGGACATCTACTTCCTACGAGCAGTACTTC
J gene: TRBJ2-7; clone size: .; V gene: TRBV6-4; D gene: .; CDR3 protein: CASSEGDRAYEQYF; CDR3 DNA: TGTGCCAGCAGTGAGGGGGACCGAGCCTACGAGCAGTACTTC